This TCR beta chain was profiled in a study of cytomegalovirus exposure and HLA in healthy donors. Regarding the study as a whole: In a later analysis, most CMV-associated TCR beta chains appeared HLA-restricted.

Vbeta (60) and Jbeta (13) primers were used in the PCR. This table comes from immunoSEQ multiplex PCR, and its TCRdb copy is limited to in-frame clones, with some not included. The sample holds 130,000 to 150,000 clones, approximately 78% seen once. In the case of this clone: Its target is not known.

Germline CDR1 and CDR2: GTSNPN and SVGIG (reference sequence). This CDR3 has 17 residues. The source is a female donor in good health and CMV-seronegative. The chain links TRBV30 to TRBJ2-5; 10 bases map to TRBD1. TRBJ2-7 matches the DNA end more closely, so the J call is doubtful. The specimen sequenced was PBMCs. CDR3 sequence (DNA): TGTGCCTGGAGTGGAGGGACAGGGGCTATTGTCTCCTACGAGCAGTACTTC. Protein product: CAWSGGTGAIVSYEQYF.